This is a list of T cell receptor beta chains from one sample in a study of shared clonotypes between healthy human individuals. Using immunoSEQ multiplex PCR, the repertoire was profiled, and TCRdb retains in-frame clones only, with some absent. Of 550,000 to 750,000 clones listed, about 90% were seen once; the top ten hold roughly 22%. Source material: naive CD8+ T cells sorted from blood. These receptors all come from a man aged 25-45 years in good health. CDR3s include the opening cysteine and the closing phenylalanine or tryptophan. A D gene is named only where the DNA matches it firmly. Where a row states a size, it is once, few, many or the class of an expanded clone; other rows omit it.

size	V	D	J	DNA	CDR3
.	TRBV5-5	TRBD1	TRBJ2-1	TGTGCCAGCAGCACAGACAGGGGGCGAGTCGATGAGCAGTTCTTC	CASSTDRGRVDEQFF
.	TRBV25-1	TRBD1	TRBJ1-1	TGTGCCAGCAGTGACCCAGGGGGCTTTCATGAAGCTTTCTTT	CASSDPGGFHEAFF
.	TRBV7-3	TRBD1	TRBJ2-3	TGTGCCAGCAGCAGAACAGGGGGCATTGCGGATACGCAGTATTTT	CASSRTGGIADTQYF
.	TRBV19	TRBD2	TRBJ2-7	TGTGCCAGTAAAAGACTAGCGACAGAATACGAGCAGTACTTC	CASKRLATEYEQYF
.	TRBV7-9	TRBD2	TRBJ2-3	TGTGCCAGCACAGATAGCGGGAGGCCAGATACGCAGTATTTT	CASTDSGRPDTQYF
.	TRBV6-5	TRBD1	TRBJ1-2	TGTGCCAGCAGTACCCGGGGACAGATTAACTATGGCTACACCTTC	CASSTRGQINYGYTF
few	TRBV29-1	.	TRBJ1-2	TGCAGCGTAGAGGGGGAGGTTGGCTACACCTTC	CSVEGEVGYTF
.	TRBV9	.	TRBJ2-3	TGTGCCAGCAGCCCTACAAGCGGAACCAGCACAGATACGCAGTATTTT	CASSPTSGTSTDTQYF
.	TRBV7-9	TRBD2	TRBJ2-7	TGTGCCAGCAGCTTAGTAGCCTCTAGCGGGAGTCCCCTTCAGCAGTACTTC	CASSLVASSGSPLQQYF
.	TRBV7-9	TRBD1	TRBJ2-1	TGTGCCAGCAGCCCCTACAGGGGGCTCTACAATGAGCAGTTCTTC	CASSPYRGLYNEQFF